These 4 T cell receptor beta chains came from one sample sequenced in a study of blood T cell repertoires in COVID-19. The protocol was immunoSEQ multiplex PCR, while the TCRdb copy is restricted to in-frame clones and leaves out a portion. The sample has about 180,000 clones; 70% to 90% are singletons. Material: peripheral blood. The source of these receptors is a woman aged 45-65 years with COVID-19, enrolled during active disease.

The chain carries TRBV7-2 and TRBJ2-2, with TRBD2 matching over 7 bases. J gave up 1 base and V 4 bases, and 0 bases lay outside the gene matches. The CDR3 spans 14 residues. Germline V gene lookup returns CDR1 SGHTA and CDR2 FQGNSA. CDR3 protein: CASSSGGNTGELFF. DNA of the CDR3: TGTGCCAGCAGCTCGGGGGGGAACACCGGGGAGCTGTTTTTT.

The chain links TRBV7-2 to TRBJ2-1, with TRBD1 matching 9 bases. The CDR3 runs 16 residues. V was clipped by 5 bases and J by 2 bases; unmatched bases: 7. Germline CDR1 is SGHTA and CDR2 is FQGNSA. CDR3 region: CASSGSGQGPYNEQFF. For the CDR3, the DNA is TGTGCCAGCAGCGGGTCGGGACAGGGCCCCTACAATGAGCAGTTCTTC.

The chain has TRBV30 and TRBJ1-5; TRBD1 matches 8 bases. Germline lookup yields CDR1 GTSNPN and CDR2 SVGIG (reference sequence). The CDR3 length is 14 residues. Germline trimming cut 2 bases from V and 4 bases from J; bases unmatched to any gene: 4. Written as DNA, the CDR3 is TGTGCCTGGAGTAGCCAGGGGGCAAATCAGCCCCAGCATTTT. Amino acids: CAWSSQGANQPQHF.

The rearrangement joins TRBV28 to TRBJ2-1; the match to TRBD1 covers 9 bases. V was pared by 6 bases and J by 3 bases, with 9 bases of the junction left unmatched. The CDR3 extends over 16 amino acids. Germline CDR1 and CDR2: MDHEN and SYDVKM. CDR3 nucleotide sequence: TGTGCCAGCAGGCCCCCCGGGACAGGGTACTACAATGAGCAGTTCTTC. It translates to CASRPPGTGYYNEQFF.